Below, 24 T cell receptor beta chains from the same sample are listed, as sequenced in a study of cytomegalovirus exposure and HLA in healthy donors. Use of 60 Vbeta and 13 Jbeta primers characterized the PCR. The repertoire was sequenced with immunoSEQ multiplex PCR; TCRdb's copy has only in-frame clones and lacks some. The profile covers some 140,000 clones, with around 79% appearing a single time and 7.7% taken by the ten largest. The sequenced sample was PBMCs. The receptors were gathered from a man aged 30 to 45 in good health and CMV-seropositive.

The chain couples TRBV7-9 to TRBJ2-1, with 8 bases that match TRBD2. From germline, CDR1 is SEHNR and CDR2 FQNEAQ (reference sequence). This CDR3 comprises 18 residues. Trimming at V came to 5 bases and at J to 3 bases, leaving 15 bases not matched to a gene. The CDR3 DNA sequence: TGTGCCAGCAGCCATTCCCGGAGGCTAGCGGGTCGCTACAATGAGCAGTTCTTC. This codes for CASSHSRRLAGRYNEQFF.

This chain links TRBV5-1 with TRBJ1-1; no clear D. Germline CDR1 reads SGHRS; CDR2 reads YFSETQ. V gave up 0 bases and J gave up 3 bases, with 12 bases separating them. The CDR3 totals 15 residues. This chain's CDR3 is CASSLGAASDTEAFF. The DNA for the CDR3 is TGCGCCAGCAGCTTGGGGGCAGCCTCAGACACTGAAGCTTTCTTT.

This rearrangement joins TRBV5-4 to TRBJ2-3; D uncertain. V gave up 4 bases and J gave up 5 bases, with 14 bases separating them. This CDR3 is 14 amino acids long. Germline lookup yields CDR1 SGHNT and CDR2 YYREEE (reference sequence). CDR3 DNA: TGTGCCAGCAGCCGGATGCCGAGGTTAGATACGCAGTATTTT. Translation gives CASSRMPRLDTQYF.

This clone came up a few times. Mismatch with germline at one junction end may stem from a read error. CDR3 bases: TGTGCCGTCAGTGAATCTCTAGCGGGGGGGCCGCCAGATACGCAGTATTTT. It codes for CAVSESLAGGPPDTQYF. The chain links TRBV10-3 to TRBJ2-3; 12 nucleotides match TRBD2. In germline, CDR1 is ENHRY, CDR2 SYGVKD. The CDR3 is 17 amino acids.

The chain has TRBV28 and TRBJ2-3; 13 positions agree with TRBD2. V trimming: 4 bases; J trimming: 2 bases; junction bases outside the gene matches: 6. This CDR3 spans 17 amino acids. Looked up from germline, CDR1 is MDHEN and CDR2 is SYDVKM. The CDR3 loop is CASSSGLAGQDTDTQYF. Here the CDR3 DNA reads TGTGCCAGCAGTTCGGGACTAGCGGGACAAGACACAGATACGCAGTATTTT.

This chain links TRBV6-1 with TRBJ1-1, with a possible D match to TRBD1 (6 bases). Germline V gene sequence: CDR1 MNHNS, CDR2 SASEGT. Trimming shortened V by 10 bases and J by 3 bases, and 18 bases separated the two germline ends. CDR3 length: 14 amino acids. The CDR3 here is CAIQRTGWDTEAFF. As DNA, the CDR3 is TGTGCCATCCAGCGAACAGGGTGGGACACTGAAGCTTTCTTT.

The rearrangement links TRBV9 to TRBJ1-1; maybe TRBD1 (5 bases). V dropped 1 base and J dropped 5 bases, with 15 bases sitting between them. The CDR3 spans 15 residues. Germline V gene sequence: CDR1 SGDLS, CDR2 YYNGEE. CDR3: CASSVLGRADTEAFF. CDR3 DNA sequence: TGTGCCAGCAGCGTACTGGGCAGGGCGGATACTGAAGCTTTCTTT.

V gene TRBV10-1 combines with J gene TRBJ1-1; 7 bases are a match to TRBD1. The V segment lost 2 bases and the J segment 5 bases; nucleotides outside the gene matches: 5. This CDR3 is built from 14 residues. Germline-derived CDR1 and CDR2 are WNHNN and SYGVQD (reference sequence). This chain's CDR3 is CASSERQGGTEAFF. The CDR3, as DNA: TGCGCCAGCAGTGAGAGACAGGGAGGAACTGAAGCTTTCTTT.

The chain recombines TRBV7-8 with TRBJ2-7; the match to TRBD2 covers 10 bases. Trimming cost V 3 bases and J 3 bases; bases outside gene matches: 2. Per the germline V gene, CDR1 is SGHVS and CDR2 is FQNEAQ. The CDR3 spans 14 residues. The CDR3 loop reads CASSFEREGYEQYF. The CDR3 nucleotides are TGTGCCAGCAGCTTCGAGCGGGAGGGCTACGAGCAGTACTTC.

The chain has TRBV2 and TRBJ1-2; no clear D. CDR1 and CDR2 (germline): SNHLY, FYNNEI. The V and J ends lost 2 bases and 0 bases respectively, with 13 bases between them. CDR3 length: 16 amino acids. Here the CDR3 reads CASSERRALANYGYTF. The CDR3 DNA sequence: TGTGCCAGCAGTGAAAGAAGAGCGCTAGCTAACTATGGCTACACCTTC.

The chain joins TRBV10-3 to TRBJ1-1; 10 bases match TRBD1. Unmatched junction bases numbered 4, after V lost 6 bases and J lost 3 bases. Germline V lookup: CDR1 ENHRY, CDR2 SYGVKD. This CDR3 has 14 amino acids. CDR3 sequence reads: CAISTGTGDTEAFF. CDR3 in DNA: TGTGCCATCAGCACCGGGACAGGGGACACTGAAGCTTTCTTT.

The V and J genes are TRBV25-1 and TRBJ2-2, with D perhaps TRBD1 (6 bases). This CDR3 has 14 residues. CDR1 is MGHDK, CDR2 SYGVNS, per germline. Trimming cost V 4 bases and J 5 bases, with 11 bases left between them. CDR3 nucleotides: TGTGCCAGCAGTGCTTACAGGGAGACCGGGGAGCTGTTTTTT. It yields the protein CASSAYRETGELFF. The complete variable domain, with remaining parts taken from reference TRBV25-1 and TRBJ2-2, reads EADIYQTPRYLVIGTGKKITLECSQTMGHDKMYWYQQDPGMELHLIHYSYGVNSTEKGDLSSESTVSRIRTEHFPLTLESARPSHTSQYLCASSAYRETGELFFGEGSRLTVL.

CDR3 region: CASSFSPYYEQYF. The CDR3 DNA reads TGTGCCAGCAGTTTTTCCCCTTACTACGAGCAGTACTTC. The chain combines TRBV27 with TRBJ2-7; D is unresolved. The CDR3 length is 13 residues. Germline CDR1 MNHEY, CDR2 SMNVEV (reference sequence). Between the trimmed V and J ends, which lost 3 bases and 3 bases, there was a span of 9 bases.

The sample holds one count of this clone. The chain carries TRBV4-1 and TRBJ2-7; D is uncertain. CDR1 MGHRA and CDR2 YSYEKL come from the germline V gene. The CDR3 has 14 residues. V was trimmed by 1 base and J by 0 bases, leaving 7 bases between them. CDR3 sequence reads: CASSQGSISYEQYF. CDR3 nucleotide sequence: TGCGCCAGCAGCCAAGGCAGTATCTCCTACGAGCAGTACTTC.

The CDR3 nucleotides are TGTGCCAGCAGCTTAGACCGGGGTAAACAGCCCCAGCATTTT. This codes for CASSLDRGKQPQHF. The rearrangement uses TRBV6-5 and TRBJ1-5; D remains unclear. Trimming took 6 bases from V and 7 from J, leaving 16 bases between them. This CDR3 is built from 14 residues. Germline V lookup: CDR1 MNHEY, CDR2 SVGAGI.

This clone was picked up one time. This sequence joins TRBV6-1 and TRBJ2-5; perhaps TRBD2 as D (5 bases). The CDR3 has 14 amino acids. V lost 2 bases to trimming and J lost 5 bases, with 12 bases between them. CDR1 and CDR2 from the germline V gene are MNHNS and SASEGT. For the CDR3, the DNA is TGTGCCAGCAGTGAACCCGGGCGAGGGGAGACCCAGTACTTC. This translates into CASSEPGRGETQYF.

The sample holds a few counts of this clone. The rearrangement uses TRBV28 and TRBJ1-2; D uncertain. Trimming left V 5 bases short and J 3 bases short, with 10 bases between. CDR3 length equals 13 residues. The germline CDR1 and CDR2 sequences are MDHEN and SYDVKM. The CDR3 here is CASSNSRDYGYTF. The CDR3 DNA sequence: TGTGCCAGCAGTAATTCGAGGGACTATGGCTACACCTTC.

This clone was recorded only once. The CDR3 protein is CASSLRDRDSNYGYTF. Written as DNA, the CDR3 is TGTGCCAGCAGCTTAAGGGACAGGGATTCTAACTATGGCTACACCTTC. J is TRBJ1-2 and V is TRBV7-9; TRBD1 matches 9 bases. CDR1 and CDR2 from the germline V gene are SEHNR and FQNEAQ (reference sequence). V lost 2 bases, J lost 0 bases, and 4 bases stayed unmatched. The CDR3 sequence is 16 residues long. Supplemented by reference TRBV7-9 and TRBJ1-2, the full variable domain reads DTGVSQNPRHKITKRGQNVTFRCDPISEHNRLYWYRQTLGQGPEFLTYFQNEAQLEKSRLLSDRFSAERPKGSFSTLEIQRTEQGDSAMYLCASSLRDRDSNYGYTFGSGTRLTVV.

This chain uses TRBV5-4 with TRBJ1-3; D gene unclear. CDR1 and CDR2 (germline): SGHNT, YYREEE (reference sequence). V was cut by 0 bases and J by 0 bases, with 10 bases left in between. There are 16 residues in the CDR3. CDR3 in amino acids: CASSLDSQNSGNTIYF. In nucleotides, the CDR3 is TGTGCCAGCAGCTTGGACAGTCAAAACTCTGGAAACACCATATATTTT.

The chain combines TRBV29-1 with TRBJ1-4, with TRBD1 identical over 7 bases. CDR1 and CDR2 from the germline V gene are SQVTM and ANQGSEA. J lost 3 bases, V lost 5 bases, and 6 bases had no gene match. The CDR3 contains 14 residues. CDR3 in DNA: TGCAGCGTTCAACTACAGGGGCCTAATGAAAAACTGTTTTTT. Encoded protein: CSVQLQGPNEKLFF.

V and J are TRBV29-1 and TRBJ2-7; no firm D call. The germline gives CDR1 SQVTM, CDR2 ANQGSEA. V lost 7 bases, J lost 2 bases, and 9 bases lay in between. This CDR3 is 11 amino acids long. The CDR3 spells CSGASAYEQYF. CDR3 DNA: TGCAGCGGGGCCTCCGCCTACGAGCAGTACTTC.

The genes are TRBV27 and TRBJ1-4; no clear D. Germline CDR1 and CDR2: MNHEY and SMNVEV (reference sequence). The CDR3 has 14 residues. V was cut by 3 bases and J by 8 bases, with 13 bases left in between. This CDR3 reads CASSFSGVHEKLFF. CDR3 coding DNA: TGTGCCAGCAGTTTCTCCGGGGTTCACGAAAAACTGTTTTTT.

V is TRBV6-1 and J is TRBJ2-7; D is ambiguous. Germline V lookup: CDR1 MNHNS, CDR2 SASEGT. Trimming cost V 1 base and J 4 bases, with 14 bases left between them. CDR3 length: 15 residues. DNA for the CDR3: TGTGCCAGCAGTGAAGTTTCCCCCTACGGGTACGAGCAGTACTTC. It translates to CASSEVSPYGYEQYF.

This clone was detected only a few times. The CDR3 is CASEEGVNQPQHF. The CDR3 bases are TGTGCCAGTGAGGAAGGGGTCAATCAGCCCCAGCATTTT. The chain links TRBV6-1 to TRBJ1-5, with D possibly matching TRBD1 (5 bases). V was pared by 9 bases and J by 3 bases, with 12 bases between. Germline CDR1 and CDR2: MNHNS and SASEGT. The CDR3 runs to 13 residues.